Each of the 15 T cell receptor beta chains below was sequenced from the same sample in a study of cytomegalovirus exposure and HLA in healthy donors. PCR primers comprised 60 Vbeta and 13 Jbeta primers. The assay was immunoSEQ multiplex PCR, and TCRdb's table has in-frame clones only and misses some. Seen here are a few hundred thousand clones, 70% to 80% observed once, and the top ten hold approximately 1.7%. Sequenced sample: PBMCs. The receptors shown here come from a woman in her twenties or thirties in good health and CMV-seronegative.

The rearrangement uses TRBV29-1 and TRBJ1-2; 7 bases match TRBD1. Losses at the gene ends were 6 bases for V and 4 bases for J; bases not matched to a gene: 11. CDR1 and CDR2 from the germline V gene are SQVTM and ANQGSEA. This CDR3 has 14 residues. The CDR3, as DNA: TGCAGCGTGAGAGACAGGGAAGGCGGCTATGGCTACACCTTC. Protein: CSVRDREGGYGYTF. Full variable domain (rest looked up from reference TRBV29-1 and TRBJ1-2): SAVISQKPSRDICQRGTSLTIQCQVDSQVTMMFWYRQQPGQSLTLIATANQGSEATYESGFVIDKFPISRPNLTFSTLTVSNMSPEDSSIYLCSVRDREGGYGYTFGSGTRLTVV.

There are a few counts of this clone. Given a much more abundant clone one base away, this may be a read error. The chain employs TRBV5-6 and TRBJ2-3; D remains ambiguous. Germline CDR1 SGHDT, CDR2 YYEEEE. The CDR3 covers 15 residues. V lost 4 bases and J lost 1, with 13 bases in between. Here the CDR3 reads CASSTRSTGTDTQYF. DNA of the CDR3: TGTGCCAGCAGCACCCGGAGTACGGGCACAGATACGCAGTATTTT.

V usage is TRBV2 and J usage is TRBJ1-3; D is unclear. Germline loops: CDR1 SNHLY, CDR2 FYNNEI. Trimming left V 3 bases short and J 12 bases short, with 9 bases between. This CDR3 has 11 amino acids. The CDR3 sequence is CASSELRGIYF. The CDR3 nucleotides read TGTGCCAGCAGTGAGCTGCGGGGCATATATTTT.

The CDR3 nucleotides read TGTGCCAGTAACATGGGAGGGGCGCGCACTGAAGCTTTCTTT. Its translation is CASNMGGARTEAFF. The chain employs TRBV19 and TRBJ1-1; the D gene is possibly TRBD1 (5 bases). V was shortened by 7 bases and J by 4 bases, with 16 bases between the two germline ends. The germline V gene encodes CDR1 LNHDA and CDR2 SQIVND (reference sequence). This CDR3 comprises 14 residues.

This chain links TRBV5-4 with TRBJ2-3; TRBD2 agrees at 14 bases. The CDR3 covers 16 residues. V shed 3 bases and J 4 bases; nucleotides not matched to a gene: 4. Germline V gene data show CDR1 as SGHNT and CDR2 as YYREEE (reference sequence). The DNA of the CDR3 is TGTGCCAGCAGCTCGGGACTAGCGGGAGAGGCAGATACGCAGTATTTT. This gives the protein CASSSGLAGEADTQYF.

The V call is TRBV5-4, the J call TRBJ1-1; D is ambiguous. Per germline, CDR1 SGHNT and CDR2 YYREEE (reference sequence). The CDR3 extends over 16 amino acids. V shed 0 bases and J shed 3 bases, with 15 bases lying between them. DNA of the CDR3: TGTGCCAGCAGCTTGGGCGGCGGTGTACGGGACACTGAAGCTTTCTTT. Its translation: CASSLGGGVRDTEAFF.

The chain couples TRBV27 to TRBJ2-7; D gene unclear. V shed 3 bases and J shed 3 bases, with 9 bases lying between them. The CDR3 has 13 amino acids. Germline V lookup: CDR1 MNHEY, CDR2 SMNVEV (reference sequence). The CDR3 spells CASSFGTSYEQYF. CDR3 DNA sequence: TGTGCCAGCAGTTTTGGCACCAGCTACGAGCAGTACTTC.

The CDR3 DNA reads as TGTGCCAGCAGCTTGGGGACTAGCAGCTACGAGCAGTACTTC. Its protein product is CASSLGTSSYEQYF. This chain connects TRBV5-5 to TRBJ2-7, with 8 bases identical to TRBD2. The CDR3 is made up of 14 amino acids. J lost 3 bases, V lost 0 bases, and 2 bases had no gene match. Germline V gene lookup returns CDR1 SGHKS and CDR2 YYEKEE (reference sequence). Drawing the rest from reference TRBV5-5 and TRBJ2-7, the complete variable domain is DAGVTQSPTHLIKTRGQQVTLRCSPISGHKSVSWYQQVLGQGPQFIFQYYEKEERGRGNFPDRFSARQFPNYSSELNVNALLLGDSALYLCASSLGTSSYEQYFGPGTRLTVT.

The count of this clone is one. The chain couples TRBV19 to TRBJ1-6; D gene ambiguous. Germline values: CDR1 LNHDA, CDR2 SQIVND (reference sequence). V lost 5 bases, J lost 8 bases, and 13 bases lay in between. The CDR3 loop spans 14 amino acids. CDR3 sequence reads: CASSSPGVDSPLHF. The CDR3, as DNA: TGTGCCAGTAGTTCTCCGGGAGTGGATTCACCCCTCCACTTT.

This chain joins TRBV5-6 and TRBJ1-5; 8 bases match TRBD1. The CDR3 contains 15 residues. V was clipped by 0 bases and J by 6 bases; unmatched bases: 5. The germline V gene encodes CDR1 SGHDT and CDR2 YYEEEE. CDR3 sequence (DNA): TGTGCCAGCAGCTTGGCCGAACAGGGGGGTCAGCCCCAGCATTTT. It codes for CASSLAEQGGQPQHF.

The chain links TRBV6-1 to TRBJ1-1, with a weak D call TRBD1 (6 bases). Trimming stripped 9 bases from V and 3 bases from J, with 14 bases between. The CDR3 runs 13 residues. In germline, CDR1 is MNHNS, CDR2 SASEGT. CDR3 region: CASCLDRDTEAFF. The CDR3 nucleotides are TGTGCCAGTTGCTTGGACAGAGACACTGAAGCTTTCTTT.

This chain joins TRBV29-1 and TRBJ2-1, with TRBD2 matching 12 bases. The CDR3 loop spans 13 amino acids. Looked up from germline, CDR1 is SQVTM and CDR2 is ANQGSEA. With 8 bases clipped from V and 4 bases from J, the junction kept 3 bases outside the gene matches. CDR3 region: CSSGTSGYNEQFF. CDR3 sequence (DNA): TGCAGCTCCGGGACTAGCGGGTACAATGAGCAGTTCTTC.

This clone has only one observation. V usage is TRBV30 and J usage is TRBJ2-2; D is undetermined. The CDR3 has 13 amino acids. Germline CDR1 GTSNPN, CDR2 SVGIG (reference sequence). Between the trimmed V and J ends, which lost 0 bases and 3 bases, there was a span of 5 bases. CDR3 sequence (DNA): TGTGCCTGGAGTGTCTCTTACACCGGGGAGCTGTTTTTT. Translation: CAWSVSYTGELFF.

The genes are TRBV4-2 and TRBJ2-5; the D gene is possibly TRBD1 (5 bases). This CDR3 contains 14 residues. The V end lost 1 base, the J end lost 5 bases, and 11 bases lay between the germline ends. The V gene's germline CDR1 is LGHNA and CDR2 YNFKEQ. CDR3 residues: CASSQGPGLETQYF. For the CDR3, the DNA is TGTGCCAGCAGCCAAGGTCCAGGGCTGGAGACCCAGTACTTC.

The CDR3, as DNA: TGCGCCAGCATCTTCTGGTACGGACAAAACCCCTCTATGAACACTGAAGCTTTCTTT. Its translation is CASIFWYGQNPSMNTEAFF. V and J are TRBV5-1 and TRBJ1-1; D might be TRBD1 (5 bases). Germline values: CDR1 SGHRS, CDR2 YFSETQ. The CDR3 runs to 19 residues. Trimming left V 6 bases short and J 0 bases short, with 27 bases between.